The clone carrying this T cell receptor beta chain was counted between two and nine times. The antigen remains undetermined. The data were taken from a study of post-analysis software for immune sequencing data. General study results and limits: Five or six TRBV segments, TRBV5-6, TRBV5-1 and TRBV20-1 among them, were found more frequent in patients than controls.

TCR beta libraries were prepared from cDNA with unique molecular identifiers. From the PCR reads, TCRdb called clonotypes with MiXCR, one entry per CDR3 protein. The sample lists 430,000 or so distinct CDR3 sequences; roughly 38% were seen once. Germline V gene data show CDR1 as SGHKS and CDR2 as YYEKEE (reference sequence). V shed 2 bases and J 4 bases; nucleotides not matched to a gene: 8. The CDR3 is 16 amino acids. The sample taken for sequencing was blood. The rearrangement uses TRBV5-5 and TRBJ2-1; TRBD2 matches at 8 bases. The sequence was obtained from a girl aged 2-10 years with multiple sclerosis. The DNA of the CDR3 is TGTGCCAGCAGCTTAGGCCCAGCGGGGGCATACAATGAGCAGTTCTTC. It encodes CASSLGPAGAYNEQFF. The full variable domain, its missing parts supplied by reference TRBV5-5 and TRBJ2-1, is DAGVTQSPTHLIKTRGQQVTLRCSPISGHKSVSWYQQVLGQGPQFIFQYYEKEERGRGNFPDRFSARQFPNYSSELNVNALLLGDSALYLCASSLGPAGAYNEQFFGPGTRLTVL.